Below are 27 T cell receptor beta chains sequenced from a single sample in a study of cytomegalovirus exposure and HLA in healthy donors. PCR used 60 Vbeta primers and 13 Jbeta primers. Libraries were prepared by immunoSEQ multiplex PCR; TCRdb keeps only in-frame clonotypes and omits some of them. The sample includes under 200,000 clones, about 81% of them seen just once. Sequenced sample: PBMCs. Receptors were obtained from a woman aged 18-30 years in good health and CMV-seronegative.

The CDR3 loop is CASSLSERASYEQYF. CDR3 nucleotides: TGTGCCAGCAGCTTATCTGAGCGGGCGTCCTACGAGCAGTACTTC. The chain recombines TRBV7-9 with TRBJ2-7, with D possibly matching TRBD2 (6 bases). Trimming stripped 2 bases from V and 1 base from J, with 12 bases between. The germline V gene has CDR1 SEHNR and CDR2 FQNEAQ (reference sequence). The CDR3 sequence is 15 residues long. The full variable domain, completed using reference TRBV7-9 and TRBJ2-7, is DTGVSQNPRHKITKRGQNVTFRCDPISEHNRLYWYRQTLGQGPEFLTYFQNEAQLEKSRLLSDRFSAERPKGSFSTLEIQRTEQGDSAMYLCASSLSERASYEQYFGPGTRLTVT.

The J gene is TRBJ1-2, the V gene TRBV9; TRBD1 matches at 10 bases. CDR3 length: 15 amino acids. Germline CDR1 and CDR2: SGDLS and YYNGEE. Germline trimming cut 4 bases from V and 7 bases from J; bases unmatched to any gene: 10. This CDR3 is CASSSGTGELAGYTF. DNA of the CDR3: TGTGCCAGCAGCTCAGGGACAGGGGAGCTTGCTGGCTACACCTTC.

The chain links TRBV5-1 to TRBJ2-1; 8 bases match TRBD2. V shed 5 bases, J shed 4 bases, and the junction held 8 bases outside the gene matches. The CDR3 loop spans 15 amino acids. CDR1 SGHRS and CDR2 YFSETQ come from the germline V gene. As DNA, the CDR3 is TGCGCCAGCAGTCTCAACGGGGGGGGTTACAATGAGCAGTTCTTC. This sequence encodes CASSLNGGGYNEQFF.

The chain joins TRBV19 to TRBJ1-4; TRBD1 might be the D (6 bases). Germline CDR1 and CDR2: LNHDA and SQIVND (reference sequence). The V end lost 5 bases, the J end lost 2 bases, and 18 bases lay between the germline ends. This CDR3 region has 17 residues. The CDR3 region has the DNA TGTGCCAGTAGTCCCCGGGGAGGGGGACGGACTAATGAAAAACTGTTTTTT. Protein: CASSPRGGGRTNEKLFF.

The chain has TRBV7-9 and TRBJ2-7, with D unresolved. With 1 base removed from V and 2 bases from J, the gap between germline ends came to 15 bases. This CDR3 spans 16 amino acids. From germline, CDR1 is SEHNR and CDR2 FQNEAQ (reference sequence). The DNA for the CDR3 is TGTGCCAGCAGCTTAGATTACTTTGCGGCAACCTACGAGCAGTACTTC. This sequence encodes CASSLDYFAATYEQYF.

The J gene is TRBJ2-1, the V gene TRBV28; D is perhaps TRBD1 (6 bases). The germline CDR1 and CDR2 sequences are MDHEN and SYDVKM. The CDR3 loop spans 15 amino acids. Trimming removed 2 bases at V and 6 bases at J, with 14 bases between. The CDR3 loop is CASSLQGSWSNEQFF. In DNA, the CDR3 is TGTGCCAGCAGTTTACAGGGGTCCTGGAGCAATGAGCAGTTCTTC.

The chain combines TRBV6-1 with TRBJ2-2; D perhaps matches TRBD2 (5 bases). This CDR3 has 14 residues. V was cut by 4 bases and J by 9 bases, with 15 bases left in between. Looked up from germline, CDR1 is MNHNS and CDR2 is SASEGT. Here the CDR3 DNA reads TGTGCCAGCAGTGTCACCGAAGAGGGTCGGGAGCTGTTTTTT. Amino acids: CASSVTEEGRELFF.

This rearrangement joins TRBV19 to TRBJ1-1; D gene unclear. The CDR3 sequence is 12 residues long. Trimming pared 5 bases from V and 7 bases from J, leaving 11 bases between. Per the germline V gene, CDR1 is LNHDA and CDR2 is SQIVND (reference sequence). CDR3 bases: TGTGCCAGTAGTTATCGGGGATATGAAGCTTTCTTT. Residues: CASSYRGYEAFF.

The gene calls are TRBV28 and TRBJ1-2; D is perhaps TRBD1 (6 bases). Trimming took 6 bases from V and 2 from J, leaving 16 bases between them. The CDR3 runs to 15 residues. Germline-derived CDR1 and CDR2 are MDHEN and SYDVKM. CDR3 nucleotides: TGTGCCAGCAGCCTATGGGGTGACAGGAACTATGGCTACACCTTC. It yields the protein CASSLWGDRNYGYTF.

J is TRBJ2-7 and V is TRBV2; 13 nucleotides line up with TRBD2. CDR3 length equals 18 residues. Trimming at V came to 6 bases and at J to 0 bases, leaving 11 bases not matched to a gene. Germline CDR1 SNHLY, CDR2 FYNNEI. The CDR3 DNA is TGTGCCAGCAGCGGGTCGGGACTAGCGGGGCCAAGCTCCTACGAGCAGTACTTC. It encodes CASSGSGLAGPSSYEQYF.

The chain uses TRBV6-1 and TRBJ1-1; D is possibly TRBD1 (6 bases). The CDR3 covers 15 residues. With 6 bases removed from V and 3 bases from J, the gap between germline ends came to 17 bases. Germline CDR1 and CDR2: MNHNS and SASEGT. CDR3 protein: CASSHLQGWDTEAFF. The CDR3 DNA reads TGTGCCAGCAGCCACCTACAGGGTTGGGACACTGAAGCTTTCTTT.

The rearrangement uses TRBV5-1 and TRBJ2-1; 8 bases are shared with TRBD2. CDR1 and CDR2 from the germline V gene are SGHRS and YFSETQ. V dropped 4 bases and J dropped 0; count of bases not matched to a gene: 9. CDR3 length: 17 amino acids. The CDR3: CASSPDRAGGSYNEQFF. As DNA, the CDR3 is TGCGCCAGCAGCCCCGACCGGGCGGGAGGCTCCTACAATGAGCAGTTCTTC.

V gene TRBV10-3 combines with J gene TRBJ1-4, with D possibly TRBD1 on 6 matching bases. V was cut by 0 bases and J by 3 bases, with 17 bases left in between. CDR1 and CDR2 (germline): ENHRY, SYGVKD. The CDR3 totals 18 residues. CDR3 in DNA: TGTGCCATCAGTGAGTCGAAACGGACAGCCGCCTCTAATGAAAAACTGTTTTTT. As protein: CAISESKRTAASNEKLFF.

A few counts support this clone. Other DNA sequences in this sample translate to the same CDR3. The rearrangement links TRBV9 to TRBJ2-2; weak D call: TRBD2 (5 bases). From germline, CDR1 is SGDLS and CDR2 YYNGEE. The CDR3 is 14 amino acids. V was trimmed by 0 bases and J by 5 bases, leaving 8 bases between them. The CDR3 sequence: CASSVGGGTGELFF. In nucleotides, the CDR3 is TGTGCCAGCAGCGTAGGTGGCGGGACCGGGGAGCTGTTTTTT.

The chain is built from TRBV23-1 and TRBJ1-5, with a possible D match to TRBD1 (5 bases). TRBV23-1 is an ORF, with its function uncertain. This CDR3 has 16 residues. V lost 4 bases and J lost 6, with 19 bases in between. CDR3 nucleotide sequence: TGCGCCAGCAGTCCCACGCCGGGGGAATGGGGTCAGCCCCAGCATTTT. Its protein product is CASSPTPGEWGQPQHF.

The chain employs TRBV6-1 and TRBJ1-1; 7 bases match TRBD1. Germline V gives CDR1 MNHNS, CDR2 SASEGT. The CDR3 loop spans 14 amino acids. With 2 bases clipped from V and 4 bases from J, the junction kept 4 bases outside the gene matches. The CDR3 region is CASSEPTGPTEAFF. For the CDR3, the DNA is TGTGCCAGCAGTGAACCGACAGGGCCCACTGAAGCTTTCTTT.

V gene TRBV18 combines with J gene TRBJ1-4; the match to TRBD1 covers 9 bases. The CDR3 is made up of 15 amino acids. Germline CDR1 KGHSH, CDR2 LQKENI. V trimming: 6 bases; J trimming: 8 bases; junction bases outside the gene matches: 10. The CDR3, as DNA: TGTGCCAGCTCCCCGGGACAGGGTAACGGCGAAAAACTGTTTTTT. Encoded protein: CASSPGQGNGEKLFF.

The CDR3 is CASSEVGGQSYEQYF. The CDR3 nucleotides are TGTGCCAGCAGTGAAGTCGGGGGACAGTCTTACGAGCAGTACTTC. The chain joins TRBV6-1 to TRBJ2-7; possibly TRBD1 for D (7 bases). The CDR3 has 15 amino acids. Germline CDR1 and CDR2: MNHNS and SASEGT. Trimming took off 1 base at V and 4 bases at J, with 14 bases between the two ends.

The rearrangement joins TRBV4-2 to TRBJ2-5; 9 nucleotides align to TRBD2. Per germline, CDR1 LGHNA and CDR2 YNFKEQ. The V and J ends lost 8 bases and 5 bases, in that order; junction bases with no gene match: 6. CDR3 length: 13 residues. This CDR3 reads CASAVAGDETQYF. CDR3 DNA sequence: TGTGCCAGCGCAGTAGCGGGAGACGAGACCCAGTACTTC.

In its sample, this clone was seen once. The identical CDR3 is also encoded by other nucleotide sequences in the sample. This chain joins TRBV6-1 and TRBJ1-5; D is possibly TRBD1 (6 bases). Germline CDR1 is MNHNS and CDR2 is SASEGT. The CDR3 runs 15 residues. V lost 3 bases to trimming and J lost 0 bases, with 9 bases between them. CDR3 bases: TGTGCCAGCAGTGATAACAGGGCTAGCAATCAGCCCCAGCATTTT. The encoded protein is CASSDNRASNQPQHF.

CDR3 loop: CASSHGQGIEKLFF. In nucleotides, the CDR3 is TGTGCCAGCAGTCACGGACAGGGGATTGAAAAACTGTTTTTT. V is TRBV6-1 and J is TRBJ1-4; TRBD1 aligns across 9 bases. J lost 7 bases, V lost 5 bases, and 5 bases had no gene match. Germline-derived CDR1 and CDR2 are MNHNS and SASEGT. The CDR3 has 14 residues.

The CDR3 sequence: CASSLRGAHEQYF. The CDR3 bases are TGTGCCAGCAGTTTACGGGGGGCCCACGAGCAGTACTTC. V usage is TRBV28 and J usage is TRBJ2-5, with a weak D call TRBD2 (7 bases). The end of the DNA aligns better with TRBJ2-7, so the J call may be wrong. Per the germline V gene, CDR1 is MDHEN and CDR2 is SYDVKM. The CDR3 is made up of 13 amino acids.

Here the CDR3 reads CASRTNQGGTEAFF. CDR3 in DNA: TGTGCCAGCAGAACAAACCAGGGAGGCACTGAAGCTTTCTTT. This rearrangement joins TRBV6-1 to TRBJ1-1; a weak D match, TRBD1 (5 bases). The germline gives CDR1 MNHNS, CDR2 SASEGT. The CDR3 has 14 amino acids. Trimming cost V 6 bases and J 4 bases, with 15 bases left between them.

The chain is built from TRBV11-2 and TRBJ2-1; D is perhaps TRBD2 (6 bases). Trimming took off 8 bases at V and 4 bases at J, with 18 bases between the two ends. Per germline, CDR1 SGHAT and CDR2 FQNNGV. There are 15 residues in the CDR3. The CDR3 here is CASGAVASEYNEQFF. The CDR3 bases are TGTGCCAGCGGCGCCGTTGCTAGCGAGTACAATGAGCAGTTCTTC.

V and J are TRBV28 and TRBJ2-7, with D perhaps matching TRBD2 (5 bases). The V end was cut by 3 bases, the J end by 3 bases, with 24 bases between. The CDR3 runs to 18 residues. CDR1 and CDR2 from the germline V gene are MDHEN and SYDVKM. The CDR3 DNA sequence: TGTGCCAGCAGTTTCTATTCTAGGAGGAGGATTGGGATCTACGAGCAGTACTTC. This encodes CASSFYSRRRIGIYEQYF.

The genes are TRBV15 and TRBJ2-7; 13 bases agree with TRBD2. The length of the CDR3 is 16 residues. The V gene's germline CDR1 is LNHNV and CDR2 YYDKDF (reference sequence). The V segment lost 3 bases and the J segment 5 bases; nucleotides outside the gene matches: 7. DNA of the CDR3: TGTGCCACCAGCAGCGGACTAGCGGGAGTTTCTGACGAGCAGTACTTC. It specifies CATSSGLAGVSDEQYF.

This rearrangement joins TRBV25-1 to TRBJ1-1, with no clear D. Trimming removed 6 bases at V and 0 bases at J, with 11 bases between. Germline CDR1 reads MGHDK; CDR2 reads SYGVNS. The CDR3 sequence is 14 residues long. The CDR3 coding sequence is TGTGCCAGCAGCCCCGGGTTTTTGAACACTGAAGCTTTCTTT. This sequence encodes CASSPGFLNTEAFF.